This TCR beta chain was recovered during a study of blood T cell repertoires in COVID-19. The CDR3 contains 13 residues. The germline gives CDR1 SGHTA, CDR2 FQGTGA. V was pared by 0 bases and J by 6 bases, with 8 bases between. The repertoire was sequenced with immunoSEQ multiplex PCR; TCRdb's copy has only in-frame clones and lacks some. The data contain tens of thousands of clones, 84% of them singletons. The receptor comes from a woman in her forties or fifties with acute or convalescent COVID-19. The specimen was peripheral blood. The chain recombines TRBV7-3 with TRBJ1-2; no firm D call. The CDR3 region is CASSLTNGNGYTF. CDR3 sequence (DNA): TGTGCCAGCAGCTTAACGAACGGTAATGGCTACACCTTC.